The 14 T cell receptor beta chains in this list originate from one sample, sequenced in a study of blood T cells in healthy people across ages (dated by TCRdb to about 2015). Preparation of the library involved 5' RACE. The second PCR ran for about 7 to 11 cycles and used a J-beta primer mix along with a sample-barcoded 5' primer. In-frame beta chains were kept once TCRdb had trimmed the public reads at Q25 with fastp and called clones with MiXCR. Each CDR3 protein appears once, grouped with its most common genes and DNA. This sample gives 1.8 million or so distinct CDR3 sequences in total; 30% to 40% of them show up just once. The ten largest clones add up to around 23% of the sample. Sample: blood. Receptors were obtained from a human donor in good health.

The chain carries TRBV7-2 and TRBJ1-6; D ambiguous. The CDR3 runs 17 residues. Between the trimmed V and J ends, which lost 1 base and 0 bases, there was a span of 10 bases. The germline V gene has CDR1 SGHTA and CDR2 FQGNSA. CDR3 protein: CASSLEKGFSYNSPLHF. The CDR3 DNA reads as TGTGCCAGCAGCTTAGAAAAGGGCTTCTCCTATAATTCACCCCTCCACTTT.

Only one count was recorded for this clonotype. V is TRBV30 and J is TRBJ2-1; no firm D call. The CDR3 loop spans 12 amino acids. CDR1 and CDR2 from the germline V gene are GTSNPN and SVGIG (reference sequence). V was clipped by 0 bases and J by 13 bases, with 13 bases between them. The CDR3 DNA follows: TGTGCCTGGAGTGTGGGAACCAGGCATCAGTTCTTC. It yields the protein CAWSVGTRHQFF.

In DNA form, the CDR3 reads TGTGCCAGCAGTTACTCGGTCTCCCTCATGGGCAATGAGCAGTTCTTC. Residues: CASSYSVSLMGNEQFF. The chain employs TRBV6-5 and TRBJ2-1, with no clear D. The CDR3 totals 16 residues. V was cut by 0 bases and J by 6 bases, with 15 bases left in between. Germline V gives CDR1 MNHEY, CDR2 SVGAGI.

This clonotype was detected many times. The rearrangement joins TRBV10-3 to TRBJ1-1; D gene uncertain. The V end lost 10 bases, the J end lost 1 base, and 16 bases lay between the germline ends. The CDR3 covers 14 residues. Germline CDR1 ENHRY, CDR2 SYGVKD. CDR3 sequence reads: CATRPDRENTEAFF. For the CDR3, the DNA is TGTGCCACCCGTCCTGATAGGGAGAACACTGAAGCTTTCTTT.

For this clonotype: A much bigger clone sits one base away, suggesting this may be a read error. The rearrangement joins TRBV4-3 to TRBJ2-7, with a possible D match to TRBD2 (5 bases). Germline V gene sequence: CDR1 LGHNA, CDR2 YSLEER. The CDR3 covers 13 residues. The CDR3 nucleotides read TGCGCCGGCAGCCAAGATTGGAGGAACGAGCAGTACTTC. This encodes CAGSQDWRNEQYF.

Points on this clonotype: The junction shows a germline mismatch at one end, possibly a read error. The rearrangement uses TRBV29-1 and TRBJ2-2; TRBD2 might be the D (5 bases). Germline assignment: CDR1 SQVTM and CDR2 ANQGSEA. CDR3 length equals 14 residues. This CDR3 reads CSVEERSNTGEPFF. CDR3 DNA: TGCAGCGTTGAGGAGAGAAGCAACACCGGGGAGCCGTTTTTT.

This clonotype has more than one count but fewer than ten. The rearrangement links TRBV6-5 to TRBJ2-1, with D possibly matching TRBD1 (7 bases). V was cut by 5 bases and J by 4 bases, with 18 bases left in between. This CDR3 region has 16 residues. CDR1 MNHEY and CDR2 SVGAGI come from the germline V gene. The CDR3 here is CASSKKAGGRYNEQFF. CDR3 in DNA: TGTGCCAGCAGTAAAAAGGCAGGGGGGAGGTACAATGAGCAGTTCTTC.

The chain combines TRBV12-3 or TRBV12-4 with TRBJ2-1; 7 bases agree with TRBD1. V shed 4 bases, J shed 4 bases, and the junction held 1 base outside the gene matches. The CDR3 is made up of 13 amino acids. CDR3 sequence: CASSWDRYNEQFF. As DNA, the CDR3 is TGTGCCAGCAGTTGGGACAGATACAATGAGCAGTTCTTC.

The chain joins TRBV7-6 to TRBJ2-1; D might be TRBD1 (6 bases). The CDR3 totals 14 residues. Per germline, CDR1 SGHVS and CDR2 FNYEAQ. V dropped 5 bases and J dropped 7 bases, with 15 bases sitting between them. CDR3 nucleotide sequence: TGTGCCAGCAGCCTGGTCAATCAGGGGAATGAGCAGTTCTTC. Encoded protein: CASSLVNQGNEQFF.

The table lists this clonotype with a few counts. The rearrangement links TRBV7-2 to TRBJ1-2; D not certain. The V gene's germline CDR1 is SGHTA and CDR2 FQGNSA. Trimming removed 2 bases from V and 5 bases from J, with 18 bases in between. This CDR3 comprises 16 residues. This CDR3 reads CASSLSVSGRRYGYTF. DNA for the CDR3: TGTGCCAGCAGCTTATCAGTATCGGGCAGACGATATGGCTACACCTTC. Based on the CDR3 plus reference TRBV7-2 and TRBJ1-2, the full variable domain is GAGVSQSPSNKVTEKGKDVELRCDPISGHTALYWYRQSLGQGLEFLIYFQGNSAPDKSGLPSDRFSAERTGGSVSTLTIQRTQQEDSAVYLCASSLSVSGRRYGYTFGSGTRLTVV.

This clonotype occurred a few times. This may be a read error: a much more frequent sequence differs by one nucleotide. CDR3 DNA: TGCGCCAGCAGCCAAGGTTGGGACGACATTTCCTACGAGCAGTACTTC. The encoded protein is CASSQGWDDISYEQYF. This chain uses TRBV4-3 with TRBJ2-7; possibly TRBD1 or TRBD2 for D (5 bases each). V was trimmed by 1 base and J by 1 base, leaving 14 bases between them. The germline V gene has CDR1 LGHNA and CDR2 YSLEER. The CDR3 is made up of 16 amino acids.

The rearrangement uses TRBV2 and TRBJ1-1, with D tentatively TRBD1 (5 bases). The CDR3 loop spans 15 amino acids. The V and J ends lost 10 bases and 2 bases respectively, with 20 bases between them. Germline V gives CDR1 SNHLY, CDR2 FYNNEI. The CDR3 sequence: CANIIWTRGNTEAFF. CDR3 sequence (DNA): TGTGCCAACATCATATGGACGAGGGGAAACACTGAAGCTTTCTTT.

The chain is built from TRBV15 and TRBJ2-4; D gene ambiguous. In germline, CDR1 is LNHNV, CDR2 YYDKDF (reference sequence). CDR3 length: 14 amino acids. V was pared by 3 bases and J by 13 bases, with 19 bases between. This CDR3 is CATSRRLEVVPQYF. DNA for the CDR3: TGTGCCACCAGCAGGAGGTTAGAAGTTGTCCCCCAGTACTTC. The entire variable domain, with the rest obtained from reference TRBV15 and TRBJ2-4, is as follows: DAMVIQNPRYQVTQFGKPVTLSCSQTLNHNVMYWYQQKSSQAPKLLFHYYDKDFNNEADTPDNFQSRRPNTSFCFLDIRSPGLGDTAMYLCATSRRLEVVPQYFGAGTRLSVL.

The chain employs TRBV20-1 and TRBJ1-4; TRBD1 is a possible D gene (5 bases). CDR3 length equals 13 residues. Trimming shortened V by 1 base and J by 4 bases, and 7 bases separated the two germline ends. Per the germline V gene, CDR1 is DFQATT and CDR2 is SNEGSKA (reference sequence). The CDR3 reads CSARGRGNEKLFF. CDR3 sequence (DNA): TGCAGTGCTAGAGGGAGGGGTAATGAAAAACTGTTTTTT.